A single T cell receptor (beta chain) is shown here with its context. Its antigen is unknown. The sample originates from a study of cytomegalovirus exposure and HLA in healthy donors. Study-wide results and caveats: V- and J-gene trimming of TCR beta was linked (in a later analysis) to a missense DCLRE1C variant.

The PCR made use of 60 Vbeta and 13 Jbeta primers. TCRdb's copy holds only in-frame clones and misses some; the assay was immunoSEQ multiplex PCR. The sample comprises around 200,000 clones, 65% to 80% of which are singletons, and around 15% rests with the top ten. The CDR3 runs 16 residues. V lost 4 bases, J lost 5 bases, and 7 bases stayed unmatched. Germline CDR1 and CDR2: SGHKS and YYEKEE (reference sequence). Sequencing was performed on PBMCs. The V call is TRBV5-5, the J call TRBJ2-5; 14 nucleotides agree with TRBD2. This clonotype originated in a man aged 40-49 years in good health and CMV-seronegative. CDR3 region: CASSNGTSGGGETQYF. The CDR3 coding sequence is TGTGCCAGCAGCAATGGGACTAGCGGGGGAGGGGAGACCCAGTACTTC. The full variable domain, rest sourced from reference TRBV5-5 and TRBJ2-5, is DAGVTQSPTHLIKTRGQQVTLRCSPISGHKSVSWYQQVLGQGPQFIFQYYEKEERGRGNFPDRFSARQFPNYSSELNVNALLLGDSALYLCASSNGTSGGGETQYFGPGTRLLVL.